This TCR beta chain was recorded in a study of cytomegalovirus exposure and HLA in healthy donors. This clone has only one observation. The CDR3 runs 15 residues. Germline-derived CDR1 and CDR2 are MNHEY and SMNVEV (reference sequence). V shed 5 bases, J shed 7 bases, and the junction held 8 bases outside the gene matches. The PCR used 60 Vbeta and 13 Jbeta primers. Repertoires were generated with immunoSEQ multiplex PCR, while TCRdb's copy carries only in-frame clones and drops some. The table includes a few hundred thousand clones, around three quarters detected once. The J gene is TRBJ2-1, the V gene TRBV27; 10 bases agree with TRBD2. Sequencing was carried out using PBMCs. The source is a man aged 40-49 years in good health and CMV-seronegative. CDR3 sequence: CASSPGLAKRNEQFF. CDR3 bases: TGTGCCAGCAGTCCGGGACTAGCGAAAAGGAATGAGCAGTTCTTC.